Shown below are 21 T cell receptor beta chains from a single sample sequenced in a study of CD8 T cells in ankylosing spondylitis. TCRdb independently ran MiXCR on the 5' RACE reads; one entry per CDR3 protein. The table includes about 250,000 distinct CDR3 sequences, 30% to 35% detected once. Sequences were obtained from blood, either unsorted or a sorted T cell fraction (not recorded which). The receptor set was obtained from a male donor with ankylosing spondylitis or in good health (not recorded which).

The chain joins TRBV3-1 to TRBJ2-2; TRBD1 might be the D (5 bases). In germline, CDR1 is LGHDT, CDR2 YNNKEL (reference sequence). The CDR3 has 14 amino acids. V lost 7 bases to trimming and J lost 5 bases, with 14 bases between them. This CDR3 is CASTGAGATGELFF. The CDR3 DNA is TGTGCCAGCACTGGGGCAGGAGCGACCGGGGAGCTGTTTTTT.

This clonotype was detected a few times. V and J are TRBV7-7 and TRBJ2-1; 8 bases are shared with TRBD2. Germline V lookup: CDR1 SSHAT, CDR2 FNYEAQ (reference sequence). V trimming: 5 bases; J trimming: 4 bases; junction bases outside the gene matches: 10. CDR3 size: 16 residues. CDR3 bases: TGTGCCAGCAGCCGGGCTGGACTAGCTAGGTACAATGAGCAGTTCTTC. This translates into CASSRAGLARYNEQFF.

This clonotype was counted a few times. The V gene is TRBV12-3 or TRBV12-4, the J gene TRBJ2-5; the D is unclear. Trimming shortened V by 6 bases and J by 5 bases, and 16 bases separated the two germline ends. The CDR3 is made up of 14 amino acids. CDR3 region: CASSLSHSEETQYF. CDR3 DNA: TGTGCCAGCAGCCTATCGCACTCCGAGGAGACCCAGTACTTC.

This sequence joins TRBV27 and TRBJ1-6; D gene ambiguous. This CDR3 is 14 amino acids long. V shed 6 bases and J shed 3 bases, with 9 bases lying between them. From germline, CDR1 is MNHEY and CDR2 SMNVEV (reference sequence). DNA for the CDR3: TGTGCCAGCAGAGGCGGCAACTATAATTCACCCCTCCACTTT. Its protein product is CASRGGNYNSPLHF.

The chain links TRBV4-1 to TRBJ1-2; TRBD1 might be the D (6 bases). Germline CDR1 reads MGHRA; CDR2 reads YSYEKL. The CDR3 loop spans 15 amino acids. V was shortened by 4 bases and J by 3 bases, with 15 bases between the two germline ends. In DNA, the CDR3 is TGCGCCAGCAGCCCGCGGCAGGGGAAGGACTATGGCTACACCTTC. Protein: CASSPRQGKDYGYTF.

This clonotype was observed a handful of times. The J gene is TRBJ2-3, the V gene TRBV5-1; maybe TRBD1 (6 bases). CDR1 and CDR2 from the germline V gene are SGHRS and YFSETQ. Trimming left V 4 bases short and J 4 bases short, with 16 bases between. The CDR3 contains 15 residues. CDR3 protein: CASSPGYRVSDTQYF. The CDR3 DNA is TGCGCCAGCAGCCCGGGGTACAGGGTATCAGATACGCAGTATTTT.

This clonotype was seen many times. The rearrangement uses TRBV15 and TRBJ2-7; 7 bases map to TRBD2. Germline V gives CDR1 LNHNV, CDR2 YYDKDF (reference sequence). The CDR3 is made up of 15 amino acids. V was pared by 0 bases and J by 1 base, with 3 bases of the junction left unmatched. CDR3 residues: CATSRDRGGSYEQYF. Written as DNA, the CDR3 is TGTGCCACCAGCAGAGATCGCGGGGGATCCTACGAGCAGTACTTC.

The rearrangement links TRBV5-1 to TRBJ2-3; D gene uncertain. V was cut by 0 bases and J by 1 base, with 12 bases left in between. CDR3 length: 16 residues. Germline CDR1 and CDR2: SGHRS and YFSETQ. Written as DNA, the CDR3 is TGCGCCAGCAGCTTGGAAGGGCTCCTTGGCACAGATACGCAGTATTTT. Protein product: CASSLEGLLGTDTQYF.

This clonotype was seen only a few times. The genes are TRBV12-3 or TRBV12-4 and TRBJ2-2; tentative D call: TRBD2 (5 bases). This CDR3 has 14 residues. V was pared by 3 bases and J by 7 bases, with 12 bases between. The CDR3, as DNA: TGTGCCAGCAGTTTGGACGGGAACGGCGGGGAGCTGTTTTTT. It encodes CASSLDGNGGELFF.

The DNA of the CDR3 is TGTGCCAGCAGCTTATTGGTACTAGCGGGGGGGCCCTTGGATGAGCAGTTCTTC. Its translation is CASSLLVLAGGPLDEQFF. The gene calls are TRBV7-8 and TRBJ2-1; 13 positions match TRBD2. The CDR3 runs to 18 residues. V lost 2 bases to trimming and J lost 8 bases; unmatched junction nucleotides: 12. Germline V gives CDR1 SGHVS, CDR2 FQNEAQ. The entire variable domain, with the rest obtained from reference TRBV7-8 and TRBJ2-1, is as follows: GAGVSQSPRYKVAKRGQDVALRCDPISGHVSLFWYQQALGQGPEFLTYFQNEAQLDKSGLPSDRFFAERPEGSVSTLKIQRTQQEDSAVYLCASSLLVLAGGPLDEQFFGPGTRLTVL.

The chain employs TRBV7-6 and TRBJ2-3; 10 bases align to TRBD1. J was trimmed by 5 bases and V by 4 bases; bases with no gene match: 6. Germline-derived CDR1 and CDR2 are SGHVS and FNYEAQ. CDR3 size: 15 residues. This chain's CDR3 is CASSSGQGYGDTQYF. The DNA of the CDR3 is TGTGCCAGCAGCTCGGGACAGGGGTACGGAGATACGCAGTATTTT.

This clonotype was picked up a small number of times. The chain couples TRBV27 to TRBJ2-7; the D gene is possibly TRBD1 (6 bases). Germline values: CDR1 MNHEY, CDR2 SMNVEV (reference sequence). The V and J ends lost 3 bases and 3 bases respectively, with 12 bases between them. The CDR3 has 14 amino acids. The CDR3 bases are TGTGCCAGCAGTTTCCGGGACACCCTCTACGAGCAGTACTTC. Translated, it gives CASSFRDTLYEQYF.

The V call is TRBV7-9, the J call TRBJ2-1; 7 bases align to TRBD2. Germline V gene lookup returns CDR1 SEHNR and CDR2 FQNEAQ (reference sequence). With V trimmed by 4 bases and J by 0 bases, 6 bases remained unmatched. The CDR3 loop spans 16 amino acids. The CDR3 region has the DNA TGTGCCAGCAGCTACGAGGGACTAAGCTCCTACAATGAGCAGTTCTTC. It encodes CASSYEGLSSYNEQFF.

The chain has TRBV29-1 and TRBJ2-5; 8 nucleotides align to TRBD2. The CDR3 loop spans 14 amino acids. Germline V CDR1 and CDR2: SQVTM, ANQGSEA. The junction had 5 bases not matched to a gene; V was cut back by 0 bases and J by 5 bases. The CDR3 sequence is CSVEDPAGVETQYF. The CDR3 DNA reads TGCAGCGTTGAAGATCCAGCGGGGGTCGAGACCCAGTACTTC.

This clonotype has a handful of counts. The gene calls are TRBV4-1 and TRBJ2-3, with D unresolved. Germline-derived CDR1 and CDR2 are MGHRA and YSYEKL. The CDR3 has 13 residues. V lost 4 bases to trimming and J lost 7 bases, with 12 bases between them. The CDR3 loop reads CASSPQNRNTQYF. The CDR3 DNA is TGCGCCAGCAGCCCCCAGAACAGAAATACGCAGTATTTT.

This clonotype was recorded a few times. V and J are TRBV29-1 and TRBJ2-3; D may be TRBD1 (6 bases). Germline assignment: CDR1 SQVTM and CDR2 ANQGSEA. With 6 bases removed from V and 2 bases from J, the gap between germline ends came to 18 bases. The CDR3 has 15 amino acids. The CDR3 DNA is TGCAGCGTAGAGACCGGGACATTGGCCACAGATACGCAGTATTTT. Translated, it gives CSVETGTLATDTQYF.

A few counts support this clonotype. CDR3 residues: CASSQTLAGGFYEQYF. The CDR3 nucleotides read TGTGCCAGCAGTCAAACCCTAGCGGGGGGATTCTACGAGCAGTACTTC. This chain links TRBV12-3 or TRBV12-4 with TRBJ2-7, with TRBD2 matching over 11 bases. Trimming cost V 5 bases and J 3 bases; bases outside gene matches: 9. The CDR3 extends over 16 amino acids.

The chain uses TRBV2 and TRBJ2-2; 8 bases agree with TRBD1. The junction had 11 bases not matched to a gene; V was cut back by 6 bases and J by 5 bases. The CDR3 has 16 residues. CDR1 and CDR2 (germline): SNHLY, FYNNEI. This CDR3 reads CASSNLDRVGTGELFF. In DNA, the CDR3 is TGTGCCAGCAGCAACCTGGACAGGGTCGGAACCGGGGAGCTGTTTTTT.

V and J are TRBV6-1 and TRBJ1-1; D might be TRBD1 (5 bases). This CDR3 spans 14 amino acids. Germline CDR1 MNHNS, CDR2 SASEGT. V was shortened by 6 bases and J by 4 bases, with 15 bases between the two germline ends. CDR3 protein: CASSAQGKGTEAFF. The CDR3 region has the DNA TGTGCCAGCAGCGCGCAGGGAAAGGGCACTGAAGCTTTCTTT.

This clonotype was found a few times. The chain has TRBV28 and TRBJ2-3, with 10 bases lining up with TRBD1. CDR3 length: 16 amino acids. The V and J ends lost 4 bases and 1 base, in that order; junction bases with no gene match: 5. CDR1 MDHEN and CDR2 SYDVKM come from the germline V gene. Here the CDR3 reads CASSSQGQGRTDTQYF. The CDR3 DNA reads as TGTGCCAGCAGTTCTCAGGGACAGGGGCGCACAGATACGCAGTATTTT.

The chain recombines TRBV9 with TRBJ2-6, with TRBD2 matching 9 bases. Per the germline V gene, CDR1 is SGDLS and CDR2 is YYNGEE. Trimming at V came to 2 bases and at J to 3 bases, leaving 6 bases not matched to a gene. This CDR3 contains 17 residues. The CDR3 spells CASSVLAGTNGANVLTF. The CDR3, as DNA: TGTGCCAGCAGCGTGCTAGCGGGAACTAATGGGGCCAACGTCCTGACTTTC.